Shown below are 10 T cell receptor beta chains from a single sample sequenced in a study of T-cell memory formation after mild COVID-19. TCRdb ran MiXCR on the 5' RACE reads and lists one entry per CDR3 protein. There are roughly 200,000 distinct CDR3 sequences in the sample; roughly 17% occur only once, and 2% to 2.5% lies in the top ten. The sample comprised PBMCs or a T cell subset sorted from them (not recorded which). The source of these receptors is an adult woman who had mild COVID-19 (a few samples of this study predate the infection). Cell type and time point are not known.

This clonotype showed up just a few times. The chain is built from TRBV10-3 and TRBJ2-3, with a tentative D call TRBD1 (5 bases). The CDR3 consists of 16 residues. Germline assignment: CDR1 ENHRY and CDR2 SYGVKD. Trimming stripped 5 bases from V and 3 bases from J, with 18 bases between. The CDR3 region has the DNA TGTGCCATCAGTATTGGGGCCAGATCTTCTACAGATACGCAGTATTTT. Its translation is CAISIGARSSTDTQYF.

This chain uses TRBV5-1 with TRBJ1-2, with D uncertain. Per the germline V gene, CDR1 is SGHRS and CDR2 is YFSETQ. The CDR3 is made up of 14 amino acids. The V end was cut by 4 bases, the J end by 1 base, with 11 bases between. CDR3 sequence reads: CASSPDGYNYGYTF. The DNA for the CDR3 is TGCGCCAGCAGCCCGGACGGATATAACTATGGCTACACCTTC.

The chain is built from TRBV2 and TRBJ2-7, with 7 positions matching TRBD2. The CDR3 is 14 residues long. Germline CDR1 SNHLY, CDR2 FYNNEI. With 3 bases clipped from V and 0 bases from J, the junction kept 2 bases outside the gene matches. The CDR3 region has the DNA TGTGCCAGCAGTGACGGACTAGACTCCTACGAGCAGTACTTC. This translates into CASSDGLDSYEQYF.

This clonotype was observed a handful of times. The chain is built from TRBV19 and TRBJ2-1; TRBD1 matches 7 bases. V shed 5 bases, J shed 8 bases, and the junction held 6 bases outside the gene matches. The germline gives CDR1 LNHDA, CDR2 SQIVND (reference sequence). CDR3 length equals 13 residues. CDR3 nucleotides: TGTGCCAGTAGTGGCGGACAGGTCTATGAGCAGTTCTTC. Translating it yields CASSGGQVYEQFF. Supplemented by reference TRBV19 and TRBJ2-1, the full variable domain reads DGGITQSPKYLFRKEGQNVTLSCEQNLNHDAMYWYRQDPGQGLRLIYYSQIVNDFQKGDIAEGYSVSREKKESFPLTVTSAQKNPTAFYLCASSGGQVYEQFFGPGTRLTVL.

This clonotype was seen a few times. The chain uses TRBV19 and TRBJ1-1; D call uncertain. Trimming took 5 bases from V and 5 from J, leaving 9 bases between them. This CDR3 is built from 12 residues. CDR1 is LNHDA and CDR2 is SQIVND in the germline V gene (reference sequence). CDR3 region: CASSVMGTEAFF. In DNA form, the CDR3 reads TGTGCCAGTAGTGTTATGGGTACTGAAGCTTTCTTT.

This clonotype has more than one count but fewer than ten. V and J are TRBV5-1 and TRBJ2-6; no reliable D call. V gave up 8 bases and J gave up 4 bases, with 10 bases separating them. This CDR3 has 13 amino acids. Germline V gene sequence: CDR1 SGHRS, CDR2 YFSETQ. CDR3: CASREGGANVLTF. The CDR3 DNA reads TGCGCCAGTCGAGAAGGGGGGGCCAACGTCCTGACTTTC. Using reference TRBV5-1 and TRBJ2-6 for the parts outside the CDR3, the full variable domain is KAGVTQTPRYLIKTRGQQVTLSCSPISGHRSVSWYQQTPGQGLQFLFEYFSETQRNKGNFPGRFSGRQFSNSRSEMNVSTLELGDSALYLCASREGGANVLTFGAGSRLTVL.

The chain has TRBV7-8 and TRBJ2-1, with D perhaps matching TRBD1 (6 bases). The CDR3 loop spans 13 amino acids. Germline-derived CDR1 and CDR2 are SGHVS and FQNEAQ. V was cut by 7 bases and J by 4 bases, with 11 bases left in between. The CDR3 DNA follows: TGTGCCAGCAACGCGGACAGATACAATGAGCAGTTCTTC. It specifies CASNADRYNEQFF.

The genes are TRBV12-3 or TRBV12-4 and TRBJ1-5; D is possibly TRBD1 (6 bases). The germline V and J ends were trimmed by 1 base and 7 bases, with 11 bases remaining between them. The CDR3 runs to 14 residues. This CDR3 is CASSLGGAWQPQHF. The CDR3 coding sequence is TGTGCCAGCAGTTTAGGGGGGGCATGGCAGCCCCAGCATTTT.

This clonotype was detected many times. The chain couples TRBV7-3 to TRBJ2-1; 7 bases are shared with TRBD1. This CDR3 comprises 13 residues. Germline CDR1 is SGHTA and CDR2 is FQGTGA. V shed 6 bases and J 8 bases; nucleotides not matched to a gene: 7. CDR3 DNA sequence: TGTGCCAGCAGATCAGGGGGAGCGGATGAGCAGTTCTTC. Its translation: CASRSGGADEQFF.

This clonotype was observed many times. The chain uses TRBV18 and TRBJ2-7; D is unclear. CDR3 length equals 12 residues. From germline, CDR1 is KGHSH and CDR2 LQKENI. Trimming shortened V by 3 bases and J by 7 bases, and 10 bases separated the two germline ends. CDR3 DNA: TGTGCCAGCTCACCCTCGACCCGGGAGCAGTACTTC. Translated, it gives CASSPSTREQYF. The complete variable domain, with remaining parts taken from reference TRBV18 and TRBJ2-7, reads NAGVMQNPRHLVRRRGQEARLRCSPMKGHSHVYWYRQLPEEGLKFMVYLQKENIIDESGMPKERFSAEFPKEGPSILRIQQVVRGDSAAYFCASSPSTREQYFGPGTRLTVT.